The 26 T cell receptor beta chains reported below all come from one sample, sequenced in a study of long-term antiretroviral therapy in people with HIV. With survey level as its setting, the immunoSEQ assay was v3.0. Method: immunoSEQ multiplex PCR; TCRdb's copy keeps in-frame clones and lacks some. The sample lists around 30,000 clones; around 80% were seen once. Sequenced here: unsorted PBMCs, sampled 1.5 years before starting antiretroviral therapy. Source of these receptors: a man aged 18 to 29 with HIV.

In this sample, this clone turned up a few times. The chain has TRBV25-1 and TRBJ1-4; D not resolved. Germline lookup yields CDR1 MGHDK and CDR2 SYGVNS. V dropped 7 bases and J dropped 4 bases, with 7 bases sitting between them. The CDR3 loop spans 12 amino acids. CDR3 bases: TGTGCCAGCACCGGACTTAATGAAAAACTGTTTTTT. Its translation is CASTGLNEKLFF.

The genes are TRBV4-1 and TRBJ1-2, with D unclear. The germline gives CDR1 MGHRA, CDR2 YSYEKL. The CDR3 has 17 residues. Trimming shortened V by 4 bases and J by 2 bases, and 20 bases separated the two germline ends. CDR3: CASSPRSAVVANYGYTF. The CDR3 nucleotides read TGCGCCAGCAGCCCTAGGTCCGCAGTGGTGGCAAACTATGGCTACACCTTC.

The chain recombines TRBV9 with TRBJ1-5, with D possibly TRBD1 on 6 matching bases. Germline CDR1 SGDLS, CDR2 YYNGEE. CDR3 size: 14 residues. Trimming pared 4 bases from V and 3 bases from J, leaving 11 bases between. In DNA form, the CDR3 reads TGTGCCAGCAGCCAAACAGGGAACAATCAGCCCCAGCATTTT. This encodes CASSQTGNNQPQHF.

The chain has TRBV27 and TRBJ2-5; D not certain. Trimming took off 3 bases at V and 2 bases at J, with 7 bases between the two ends. The CDR3 has 13 residues. CDR1 and CDR2 (germline): MNHEY, SMNVEV (reference sequence). The CDR3 sequence is CASSFRPQETQYF. CDR3 nucleotides: TGTGCCAGCAGTTTTCGGCCGCAAGAGACCCAGTACTTC.

The chain links TRBV9 to TRBJ1-2; 8 bases line up with TRBD1. The V gene's germline CDR1 is SGDLS and CDR2 YYNGEE. This CDR3 has 15 residues. Trimming removed 4 bases from V and 8 bases from J; junction bases left unmatched: 13. The CDR3 coding sequence is TGTGCCAGCAGCCCCACGACAGGGGATTTTCGGGGCTACACCTTC. This translates into CASSPTTGDFRGYTF.

The chain is built from TRBV10-3 and TRBJ1-3, with TRBD1 matching 7 bases. Per the germline V gene, CDR1 is ENHRY and CDR2 is SYGVKD. Trimming took 9 bases from V and 0 from J; bases not matched to a gene: 5. The CDR3 is made up of 14 amino acids. CDR3 in amino acids: CAILTGASGNTIYF. CDR3 nucleotide sequence: TGTGCCATTTTAACAGGGGCCTCTGGAAACACCATATATTTT.

This clone was picked up one time. The chain joins TRBV30 to TRBJ1-2; 7 bases are a match to TRBD1. With V trimmed by 2 bases and J by 4 bases, 7 bases remained unmatched. This CDR3 spans 14 amino acids. Germline V gives CDR1 GTSNPN, CDR2 SVGIG (reference sequence). CDR3 in DNA: TGTGCCTGGAGTTTGAGGGGACAGACCTATGGCTACACCTTC. Translation: CAWSLRGQTYGYTF.

The J gene is TRBJ2-5, the V gene TRBV9; TRBD1 agrees at 11 bases. Germline loops: CDR1 SGDLS, CDR2 YYNGEE. This CDR3 is built from 15 residues. Losses at the gene ends were 3 bases for V and 5 bases for J; bases not matched to a gene: 6. CDR3 DNA sequence: TGTGCCAGCAGCGCCGGGACAGGGGGTACGGAGACCCAGTACTTC. Its protein is CASSAGTGGTETQYF.

The gene calls are TRBV10-3 and TRBJ2-7; 8 nucleotides align to TRBD2. The CDR3 has 15 residues. Germline V gene data show CDR1 as ENHRY and CDR2 as SYGVKD. The junction had 8 bases not matched to a gene; V was cut back by 4 bases and J by 3 bases. CDR3 coding DNA: TGTGCCATCAGTGCCTTTAGCGGGGAGGGCTACGAGCAGTACTTC. It encodes CAISAFSGEGYEQYF.

V is TRBV6-5 and J is TRBJ2-1; no firm D call. Germline V gene lookup returns CDR1 MNHEY and CDR2 SVGAGI. CDR3 length: 11 residues. Trimming took off 2 bases at V and 5 bases at J, with 1 base between the two ends. CDR3 sequence reads: CASSYNNEQFF. The CDR3 DNA is TGTGCCAGCAGTTACAACAATGAGCAGTTCTTC.

The chain links TRBV6-1 to TRBJ2-5; the D is unclear. The germline V and J ends were trimmed by 8 bases and 5 bases, with 15 bases remaining between them. This CDR3 contains 13 residues. The germline CDR1 and CDR2 sequences are MNHNS and SASEGT. The CDR3 coding sequence is TGTGCCAGCGGGTTGGAGCCTTGGGAGACCCAGTACTTC. Translation gives CASGLEPWETQYF.

The genes are TRBV6-5 and TRBJ1-1; the D gene is possibly TRBD1 (6 bases). Germline CDR1 and CDR2: MNHEY and SVGAGI. This CDR3 has 15 amino acids. The V end lost 5 bases, the J end lost 1 base, and 14 bases lay between the germline ends. The CDR3 nucleotides read TGTGCCAGCAGTCCACAGGGAAGGGCGAACACTGAAGCTTTCTTT. This codes for CASSPQGRANTEAFF.

V gene TRBV7-9 combines with J gene TRBJ2-7, with D hard to call. V lost 4 bases to trimming and J lost 0 bases, with 10 bases between them. This CDR3 region has 14 residues. Germline CDR1 and CDR2: SEHNR and FQNEAQ (reference sequence). DNA of the CDR3: TGTGCCAGCAGCTATTCGCTTGGCTCCTACGAGCAGTACTTC. Its translation: CASSYSLGSYEQYF.

This rearrangement joins TRBV5-8 to TRBJ2-2; the match to TRBD2 covers 9 bases. CDR1 is SGHTS and CDR2 is YDEGEE in the germline V gene. The CDR3 spans 15 residues. With V trimmed by 4 bases and J by 3 bases, 4 bases remained unmatched. The CDR3 region is CASSPGLADTGELFF. For the CDR3, the DNA is TGTGCCAGCAGCCCGGGACTAGCTGACACCGGGGAGCTGTTTTTT.

This clone was found once. The chain employs TRBV9 and TRBJ2-5; TRBD2 aligns across 9 bases. Germline CDR1 reads SGDLS; CDR2 reads YYNGEE. The CDR3 has 16 amino acids. Trimming took 4 bases from V and 1 from J; bases not matched to a gene: 8. Here the CDR3 DNA reads TGTGCCAGCAGCCCGGGGGCGGGGGGGATCCAAGAGACCCAGTACTTC. Its protein product is CASSPGAGGIQETQYF.

The chain recombines TRBV6-5 with TRBJ1-6, with no clear D. This CDR3 comprises 13 residues. CDR1 and CDR2 from the germline V gene are MNHEY and SVGAGI. Trimming stripped 2 bases from V and 10 bases from J, with 9 bases between. CDR3 nucleotides: TGTGCCAGCAGTTACGAGACACGCTCACCCCTCCACTTT. Translating it yields CASSYETRSPLHF.

This chain uses TRBV5-4 with TRBJ2-7; 9 nucleotides match TRBD2. The CDR3 extends over 15 amino acids. From germline, CDR1 is SGHNT and CDR2 YYREEE (reference sequence). Trimming at V came to 0 bases and at J to 2 bases, leaving 3 bases not matched to a gene. CDR3 nucleotide sequence: TGTGCCAGCAGCTTGGCGTCTAGCGGGACCTACGAGCAGTACTTC. Encoded protein: CASSLASSGTYEQYF. The full variable domain, its missing parts supplied by reference TRBV5-4 and TRBJ2-7, is ETGVTQSPTHLIKTRGQQVTLRCSSQSGHNTVSWYQQALGQGPQFIFQYYREEENGRGNFPPRFSGLQFPNYSSELNVNALELDDSALYLCASSLASSGTYEQYFGPGTRLTVT.

The gene calls are TRBV19 and TRBJ2-1; either TRBD1 or TRBD2 may fit D (5 bases each). There are 15 residues in the CDR3. The germline V gene has CDR1 LNHDA and CDR2 SQIVND (reference sequence). V lost 3 bases to trimming and J lost 0 bases, with 9 bases between them. As DNA, the CDR3 is TGTGCCAGTAGTATCGGGACCCGCTCCTACAATGAGCAGTTCTTC. This sequence encodes CASSIGTRSYNEQFF.

In the case of this clone: The junction departs from germline at one end; a sequencing error may be responsible. V usage is TRBV7-2 and J usage is TRBJ2-7; 10 bases are shared with TRBD2. The V gene's germline CDR1 is SGHTA and CDR2 FQGNSA. The CDR3 consists of 15 residues. DNA for the CDR3: TGTGCCAGCAACTTAGCGGGAGGTGCCTCCTACGAGCAGTACTTC. The encoded protein is CASNLAGGASYEQYF.

The chain joins TRBV2 to TRBJ2-1; D possibly corresponds to TRBD2 (6 bases). Germline lookup yields CDR1 SNHLY and CDR2 FYNNEI. V was clipped by 3 bases and J by 4 bases, with 13 bases between them. The CDR3 is 15 residues long. The DNA for the CDR3 is TGTGCCAGCAGTGAGGGGGGTCGTCGATACAATGAGCAGTTCTTC. Its protein is CASSEGGRRYNEQFF.

The rearrangement uses TRBV27 and TRBJ1-5; 8 nucleotides line up with TRBD1. The junction had 4 bases not matched to a gene; V was cut back by 2 bases and J by 7 bases. The length of the CDR3 is 14 residues. Germline V gene sequence: CDR1 MNHEY, CDR2 SMNVEV (reference sequence). The CDR3 loop is CASSLQGAQQPQHF. The DNA for the CDR3 is TGTGCCAGCAGTTTACAGGGGGCGCAGCAGCCCCAGCATTTT.

Notes on this clone: Other DNA sequences in this sample translate to the same CDR3. The chain has TRBV4-3 and TRBJ2-7; TRBD2 agrees at 13 bases. The CDR3 totals 16 residues. The germline gives CDR1 LGHNA, CDR2 YSLEER. The V and J ends lost 4 bases and 7 bases, in that order; junction bases with no gene match: 10. The DNA for the CDR3 is TGCGCCAGCAGCCGAAAACTAGCGGGAGGGCCAGGTGAGCAGTACTTC. It specifies CASSRKLAGGPGEQYF.

The genes are TRBV10-1 and TRBJ2-3; 7 nucleotides line up with TRBD1. There are 17 residues in the CDR3. CDR1 and CDR2 from the germline V gene are WNHNN and SYGVQD (reference sequence). V lost 3 bases to trimming and J lost 0 bases; unmatched junction nucleotides: 9. The CDR3 loop is CASSDRDSLWSTDTQYF. CDR3 in DNA: TGCGCCAGCAGTGACCGGGACAGCCTGTGGAGCACAGATACGCAGTATTTT.

This rearrangement joins TRBV2 to TRBJ1-1, with D unclear. V lost 0 bases and J lost 1, with 9 bases in between. Germline V CDR1 and CDR2: SNHLY, FYNNEI. This CDR3 region has 15 residues. CDR3: CASSEAPSGNTEAFF. CDR3 in DNA: TGTGCCAGCAGTGAAGCTCCTAGTGGGAACACTGAAGCTTTCTTT.

The chain couples TRBV7-9 to TRBJ1-4; a weak D match, TRBD1 (5 bases). CDR1 is SEHNR, CDR2 FQNEAQ, per germline (reference sequence). V was trimmed by 2 bases and J by 8 bases, leaving 6 bases between them. The CDR3 runs 12 residues. In DNA, the CDR3 is TGTGCCAGCAGCTTACAGGGAGAAAAACTGTTTTTT. As protein: CASSLQGEKLFF.

CDR3 DNA: TGTGCCAGTAGTATCTTGGGGCAGAGTGGCTACACCTTC. Its protein is CASSILGQSGYTF. The gene calls are TRBV19 and TRBJ1-2; possibly TRBD1 for D (5 bases). Trimming pared 3 bases from V and 7 bases from J, leaving 12 bases between. Germline CDR1 and CDR2: LNHDA and SQIVND (reference sequence). The CDR3 extends over 13 amino acids.